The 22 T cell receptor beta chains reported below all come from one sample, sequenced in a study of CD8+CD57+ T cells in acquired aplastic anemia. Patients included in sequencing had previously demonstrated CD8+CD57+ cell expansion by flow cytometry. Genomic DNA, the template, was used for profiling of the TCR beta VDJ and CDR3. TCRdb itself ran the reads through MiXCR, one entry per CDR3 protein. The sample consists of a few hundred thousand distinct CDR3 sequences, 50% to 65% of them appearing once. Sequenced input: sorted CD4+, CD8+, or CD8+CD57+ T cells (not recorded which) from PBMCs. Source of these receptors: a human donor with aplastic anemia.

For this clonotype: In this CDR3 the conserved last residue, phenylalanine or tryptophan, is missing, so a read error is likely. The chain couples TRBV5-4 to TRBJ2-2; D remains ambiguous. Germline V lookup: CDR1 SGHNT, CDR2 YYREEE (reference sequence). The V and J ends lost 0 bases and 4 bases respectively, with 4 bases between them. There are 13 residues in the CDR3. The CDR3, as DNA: TGTGCCAGCAGCTTGGACGGCACCGGGGAGCTGTTTTTA. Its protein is CASSLDGTGELFL.

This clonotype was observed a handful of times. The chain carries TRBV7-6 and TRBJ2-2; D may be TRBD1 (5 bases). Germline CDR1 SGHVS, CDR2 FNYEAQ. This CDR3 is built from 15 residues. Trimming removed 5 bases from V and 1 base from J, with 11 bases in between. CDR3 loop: CASSLTRVNTGELFF. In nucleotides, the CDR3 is TGTGCCAGCAGCCTAACCAGGGTGAACACCGGGGAGCTGTTTTTT.

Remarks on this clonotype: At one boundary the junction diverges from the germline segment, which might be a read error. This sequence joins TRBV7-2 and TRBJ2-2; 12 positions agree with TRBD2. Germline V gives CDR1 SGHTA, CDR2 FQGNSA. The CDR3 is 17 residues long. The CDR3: CASRPTLAGGDTGELSF. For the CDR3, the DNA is TGTGCCAGCAGACCCACTCTAGCGGGAGGGGACACCGGGGAGCTGTCTTTT.

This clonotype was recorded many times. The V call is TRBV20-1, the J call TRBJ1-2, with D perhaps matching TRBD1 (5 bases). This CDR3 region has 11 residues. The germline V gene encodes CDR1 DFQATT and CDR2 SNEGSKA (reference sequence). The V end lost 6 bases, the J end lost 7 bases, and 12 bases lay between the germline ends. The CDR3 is CSATPGGGYTF. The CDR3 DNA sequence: TGCAGTGCGACCCCTGGGGGTGGCTACACCTTC.

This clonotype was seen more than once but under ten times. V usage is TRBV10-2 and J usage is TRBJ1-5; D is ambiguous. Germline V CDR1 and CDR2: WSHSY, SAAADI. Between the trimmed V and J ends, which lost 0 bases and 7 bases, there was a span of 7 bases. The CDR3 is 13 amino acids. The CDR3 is CASSESLGQPQHF. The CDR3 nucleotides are TGCGCCAGCAGTGAGTCGTTGGGGCAGCCCCAGCATTTT.

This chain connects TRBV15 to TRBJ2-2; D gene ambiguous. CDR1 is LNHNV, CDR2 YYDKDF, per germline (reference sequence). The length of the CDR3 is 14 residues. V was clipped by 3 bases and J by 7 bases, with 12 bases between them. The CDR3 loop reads CATSSFTVHGELFF. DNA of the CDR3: TGTGCCACCAGCAGTTTTACAGTCCACGGGGAGCTGTTTTTT.

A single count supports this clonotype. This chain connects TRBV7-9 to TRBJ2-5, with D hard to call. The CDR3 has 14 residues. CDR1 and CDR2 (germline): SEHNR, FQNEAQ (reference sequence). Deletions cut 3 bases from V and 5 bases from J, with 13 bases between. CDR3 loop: CASSFDGSWETQYF. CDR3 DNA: TGTGCCAGCAGCTTTGACGGAAGTTGGGAGACCCAGTACTTC. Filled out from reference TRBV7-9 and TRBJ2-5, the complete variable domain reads DTGVSQNPRHKITKRGQNVTFRCDPISEHNRLYWYRQTLGQGPEFLTYFQNEAQLEKSRLLSDRFSAERPKGSFSTLEIQRTEQGDSAMYLCASSFDGSWETQYFGPGTRLLVL.

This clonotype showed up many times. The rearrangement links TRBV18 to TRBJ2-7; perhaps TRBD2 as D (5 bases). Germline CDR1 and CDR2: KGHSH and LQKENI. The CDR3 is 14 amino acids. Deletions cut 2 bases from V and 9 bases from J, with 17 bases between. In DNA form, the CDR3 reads TGTGCCAGCTCACCAGGACTTTACTACGAGCGGCAGTACTTC. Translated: CASSPGLYYERQYF.

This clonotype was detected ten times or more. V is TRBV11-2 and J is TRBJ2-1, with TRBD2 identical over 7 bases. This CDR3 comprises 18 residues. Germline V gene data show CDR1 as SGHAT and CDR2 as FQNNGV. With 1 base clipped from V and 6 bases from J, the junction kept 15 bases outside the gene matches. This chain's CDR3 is CASSLVLPRGGRGNEQFF. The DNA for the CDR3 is TGTGCCAGCAGCTTAGTCCTCCCCCGAGGCGGGAGAGGCAATGAGCAGTTCTTC.

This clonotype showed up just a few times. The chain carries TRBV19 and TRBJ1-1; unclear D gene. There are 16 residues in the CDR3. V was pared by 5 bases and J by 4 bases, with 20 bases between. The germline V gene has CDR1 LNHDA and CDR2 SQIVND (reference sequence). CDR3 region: CASSSARQTRTTEAFF. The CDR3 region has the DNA TGTGCCAGTAGTTCAGCGAGACAAACAAGGACCACTGAAGCTTTCTTT.

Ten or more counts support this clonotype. Written as DNA, the CDR3 is TGCAGTGCTACCCTGGACAGCGCAAACACTGAAGCTTTCTTT. Translated: CSATLDSANTEAFF. This sequence joins TRBV20-1 and TRBJ1-1; perhaps TRBD1 as D (6 bases). Per germline, CDR1 DFQATT and CDR2 SNEGSKA (reference sequence). This CDR3 spans 14 amino acids. Trimming took off 4 bases at V and 2 bases at J, with 14 bases between the two ends.

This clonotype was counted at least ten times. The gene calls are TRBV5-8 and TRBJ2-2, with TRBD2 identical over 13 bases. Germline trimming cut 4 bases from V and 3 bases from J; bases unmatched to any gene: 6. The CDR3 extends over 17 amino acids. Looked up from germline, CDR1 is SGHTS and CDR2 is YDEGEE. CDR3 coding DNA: TGTGCCAGCAGCACAGCCACTAGCGGGAGGGACACCGGGGAGCTGTTTTTT. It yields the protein CASSTATSGRDTGELFF.

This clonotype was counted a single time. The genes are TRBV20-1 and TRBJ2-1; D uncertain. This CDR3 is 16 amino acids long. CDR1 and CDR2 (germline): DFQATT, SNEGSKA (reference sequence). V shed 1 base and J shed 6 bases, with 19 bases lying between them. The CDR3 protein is CSARAPGAGLVNEQFF. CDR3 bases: TGCAGTGCTAGAGCTCCGGGCGCCGGATTGGTCAATGAGCAGTTCTTC.

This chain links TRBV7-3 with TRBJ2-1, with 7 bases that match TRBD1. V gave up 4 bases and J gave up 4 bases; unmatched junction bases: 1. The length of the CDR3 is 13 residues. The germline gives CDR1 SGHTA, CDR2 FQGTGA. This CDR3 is CASSSQGYNEQFF. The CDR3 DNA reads TGTGCCAGCAGCTCACAGGGGTACAATGAGCAGTTCTTC.

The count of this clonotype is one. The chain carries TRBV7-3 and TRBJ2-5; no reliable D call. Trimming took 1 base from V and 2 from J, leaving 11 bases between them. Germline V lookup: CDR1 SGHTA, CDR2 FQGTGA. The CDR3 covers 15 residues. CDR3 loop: CASSLIPGEQETQYF. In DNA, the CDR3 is TGTGCCAGCAGCTTAATTCCTGGCGAGCAAGAGACCCAGTACTTC.

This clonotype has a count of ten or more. The CDR3 DNA reads TGTGCCAGCAGGGGCGGGCCCTCTGGAAACACCATATATTTT. This translates into CASRGGPSGNTIYF. V is TRBV6-1 and J is TRBJ1-3; D ambiguous. The CDR3 runs to 14 residues. V was shortened by 6 bases and J by 0 bases, with 9 bases between the two germline ends. Per germline, CDR1 MNHNS and CDR2 SASEGT.

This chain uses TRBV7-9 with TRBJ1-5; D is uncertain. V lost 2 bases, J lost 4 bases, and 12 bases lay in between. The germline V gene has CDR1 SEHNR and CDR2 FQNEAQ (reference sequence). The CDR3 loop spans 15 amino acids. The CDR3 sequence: CASSLTGHQNQPQHF. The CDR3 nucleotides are TGTGCCAGCAGCTTAACCGGGCACCAAAATCAGCCCCAGCATTTT. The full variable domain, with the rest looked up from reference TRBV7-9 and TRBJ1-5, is DTGVSQNPRHKITKRGQNVTFRCDPISEHNRLYWYRQTLGQGPEFLTYFQNEAQLEKSRLLSDRFSAERPKGSFSTLEIQRTEQGDSAMYLCASSLTGHQNQPQHFGDGTRLSIL.

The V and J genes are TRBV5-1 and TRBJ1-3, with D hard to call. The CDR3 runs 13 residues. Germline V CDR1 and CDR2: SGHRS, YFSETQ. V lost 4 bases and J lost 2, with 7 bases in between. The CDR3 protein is CASSPLTGNTIYF. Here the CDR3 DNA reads TGCGCCAGCAGCCCACTGACTGGAAACACCATATATTTT.

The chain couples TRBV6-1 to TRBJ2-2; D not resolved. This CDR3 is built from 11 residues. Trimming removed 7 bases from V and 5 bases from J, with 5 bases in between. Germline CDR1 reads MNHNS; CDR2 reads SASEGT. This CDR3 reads CASTKTGELFF. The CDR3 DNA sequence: TGTGCCAGCACTAAAACCGGGGAGCTGTTTTTT.

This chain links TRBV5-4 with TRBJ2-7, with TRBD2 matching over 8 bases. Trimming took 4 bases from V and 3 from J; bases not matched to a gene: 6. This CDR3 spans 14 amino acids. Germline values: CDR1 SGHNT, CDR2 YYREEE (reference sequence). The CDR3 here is CASSREGPYYEQYF. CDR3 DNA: TGTGCCAGCAGCCGGGAGGGACCGTACTACGAGCAGTACTTC.

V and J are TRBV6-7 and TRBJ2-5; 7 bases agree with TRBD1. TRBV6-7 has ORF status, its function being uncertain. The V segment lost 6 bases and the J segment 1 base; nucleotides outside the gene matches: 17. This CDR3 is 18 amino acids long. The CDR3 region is CASSPPNRDSPAQETQYF. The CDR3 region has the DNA TGTGCCAGCAGCCCTCCCAACCGGGACAGCCCAGCCCAAGAGACCCAGTACTTC.

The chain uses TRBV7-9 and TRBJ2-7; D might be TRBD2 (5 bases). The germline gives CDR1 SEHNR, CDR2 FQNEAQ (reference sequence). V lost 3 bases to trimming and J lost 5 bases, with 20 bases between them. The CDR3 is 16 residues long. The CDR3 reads CASSLDEGRNSHEQYF. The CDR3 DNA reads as TGTGCCAGCAGCTTGGATGAGGGCAGAAATTCCCACGAGCAGTACTTC.